The T cell receptor (beta chain) described here comes from a study of PD-1 blockade in classical Hodgkin lymphoma (dated by TCRdb to the early 2020s). Background on the whole study: Nivolumab dosing was 3 mg/kg intravenously every 2 weeks, continuing until either disease progression or unacceptable toxicity. A peripheral blood immune signature of response to PD-1 blockade in classical Hodgkin lymphoma was defined using TCR beta sequencing and CyTOF. Results the study describes overall, beyond this receptor: Patients starting nivolumab less than 1 year after ASCT had lower diversity and were excluded from later analyses to avoid confounding by immune reconstitution. Trial patients achieving complete response had baseline diversity similar to newly diagnosed patients, whereas partial responders and progressors had significantly lower diversity. Baseline TCR diversity was reported to be lower in newly diagnosed patients than in healthy donors, and even lower in relapsed/refractory patients. The study was limited to a single clinical trial cohort, and causes of repertoire differences, possibly disease activity or prior therapy, remained undefined. By C4D1, a significant rise was seen in CD4+ TCR diversity but not in CD8+ TCR diversity (p=0.0027 vs p=0.16), and the rise was most apparent among complete responders (p=0.02).

In the paper's terms, the time point label means: cycle 1 day 1 (C1D1), immediately before nivolumab initiation. Every trial patient had relapsed following autologous stem cell transplantation, and prior brentuximab vedotin exposure was what differed among cohorts A, B and C. The trial cohort included more than 55 patients with relapsed/refractory classical Hodgkin lymphoma, and each patient had a best overall response of complete response, partial response or progressive disease. In the multi-cohort phase II CheckMate 205 trial, trial patients received single-agent nivolumab. Best overall response was determined by an independent review committee according to the 2007 International Working Group response criteria. Trial PBMCs were collected immediately before nivolumab initiation (C1D1) and during therapy at cycle 2 day 1 and cycle 4 day 1. Peripheral blood was collected in 8 mL Vacutainer Cell Preparation Tubes, from which PBMCs were isolated by centrifugation and then cryopreserved.

About this clone: Its antigen is currently not known. No clone much larger than this one lies a single base away; base qualities are absent.

Genomic DNA was extracted with the Qiagen DNeasy kit from unsorted PBMCs and from negatively selected CD4+ and CD8+ fractions. TCR beta CDR3 regions were amplified by immunoSEQ multiplex PCR using primers annealing to V and J segments. A synthetic immune receptor repertoire was used to minimize amplification bias, and any remaining bias was removed computationally after sequencing. Per the original workflow: Custom Python scripts were used to quantify repertoire diversity as the Shannon entropy index. The unsorted, CD4+ and CD8+ repertoires were each analyzed separately, with the exception of combined analyses, where CD4+ and CD8+ sequences were merged in silico. A clone counted as expanded when the clone's frequency after treatment rose at least 2-fold relative to C1D1, and clones undetected at baseline were given a pseudocount of 0.5. Singleton clones were defined as clones with 0 or 1 copy at C1D1, and non-singleton clones were defined as clones with 2 or more copies. Clones expanded in unsorted samples were annotated as CD4+, CD8+ or unknown by matching protein sequences in sorted samples from the same patient. Diversity changes from C1D1 to C4D1 were tested in paired samples using Wilcoxon tests. TCRdb re-hosts the immuneACCESS table, in-frame sequences only. Its copies lack some clones; in the studies checked, an unresolved V gene accounts for under half of them, and the cause for the rest is not known. V and J calls and clone size follow that table, whereas D and trimming were derived from the DNA. The sample profile shows nearly 55,000 clones; about 84% of them were found once. The ten biggest clones cover roughly 15% of the sample.

There are 15 amino acids in the CDR3, from cysteine to phenylalanine inclusive. The entry retains the CDR3 DNA only, 45 bases that are in frame from base 1. V loses 4 bases of germline sequence and J loses 4 bases, and the interval between the two ends is 16 bases. CDR1 is given as LGHNA and CDR2 as YSLEER, both from the germline V gene. Recombination joined TRBV4-3 with TRBJ1-2; 5 matching bases give a weak D call of TRBD1. The sample consisted of peripheral blood mononuclear cells (PBMCs), taken at baseline. The sequence was obtained from a human donor with classical Hodgkin lymphoma. The CDR3 here reads CASSPRRGDPYGYTF. The nucleotides are TGCGCCAGCAGCCCCCGACGAGGGGACCCCTATGGCTACACCTTC.